The clone carrying this TCR beta chain was found a few times. The antigen is not known. This entry comes from a study of T-cell memory formation after mild COVID-19. Study-wide results and limits: In second-wave clones peaking day 37, SARS-CoV-2 specificity remained unconfirmed. Day 15 to 85 contracting clones showed balanced CD4/CD8; day 15 to 37 expanders favored CD4+.

Germline V CDR1 and CDR2: LNHNV, YYDKDF (reference sequence). Trimming left V 1 base short and J 0 bases short, with 16 bases between. The CDR3 sequence is 17 residues long. It was 5'RACE with constant-segment primers that produced the TCR alpha and TCR beta cDNA libraries, which carried sample barcodes and UMIs. Each CDR3 protein is one row after TCRdb ran MiXCR on the 5' RACE reads. The top ten hold 25% to 30% of the sample, which has about 110,000 distinct CDR3 sequences, 17% seen once. The V gene is TRBV15, the J gene TRBJ2-7; perhaps TRBD1 as D (6 bases). What was sequenced was PBMCs or a T cell subset sorted from them (not recorded which). This clonotype was obtained from an adult woman who had mild COVID-19 (a few samples of this study predate the infection). Cell type and time point are not known. CDR3: CATSRGQETGSSYEQYF. As DNA, the CDR3 is TGTGCCACCAGCAGAGGTCAGGAAACAGGGTCCTCCTACGAGCAGTACTTC.